Included here is one T cell receptor (beta chain) sequence, with context. Its antigen is not yet known. The record has no base qualities; no much larger clone is one base away. The twin pairs came from the European Cystic Fibrosis Twin and Sibling Study Cohort, which recruited patients from 158 CF clinics across 14 European countries. Zygosity and CFTR genotype were verified in-house, and zygosity was tested by multiplex PCR of nine short tandem repeat loci. Peripheral blood was sampled from each twin, and clinical parameters were recorded on the day of blood sampling. Genomic DNA was isolated from peripheral blood cells with phenol/chloroform and kept in TE buffer at 4 degrees C. The CDR3, cysteine through phenylalanine, is 10 amino acids long. The DNA shown is the 30-base CDR3, in frame from base 1. The germline ends are 2 bases apart after V is trimmed by 5 bases and J by 1 base. The germline V gene encodes CDR1 SQVTM and CDR2 ANQGSEA.

Following the manufacturer's instructions, the researchers used the immunoSEQ immune profiling system to amplify TCR beta CDR3 regions via multiplex PCR. An Illumina NextSeq system was used for sequencing. The study's own analysis went as follows. Sequence data were processed on the immunoSEQ Analyzer platform, and clonality was computed as the square root of Simpson's index of productive rearrangements. Similarity in V and J usage was quantified by Jensen-Shannon distance, and CDR3 generation probabilities were calculated with OLGA. The immuneACCESS database (August 2020) and VDJdb (December 2020) were searched for shared CDR3 sequences. The immuneACCESS repertoire file appears here via TCRdb, limited to in-frame rearrangements. These files lack a portion of the clones; in checked studies, under half of the deficit traces to unresolved V genes, and the cause of the others is not known. V, J and clone size are taken as reported in that table, and D and trimming were inferred from the DNA itself. Present in this sample are tens of thousands of clones, 80% to 95% of which were seen just once. The ten largest account for under 0.25% of the sample.

This entry is derived from a study of monozygotic twins with cystic fibrosis (TCRdb year 2021). Turning to the overall study: Barcoded libraries were made from about 3 micrograms of fragmented DNA using approximately 15 PCR cycles. The study compared TCR beta repertoires within and between 16 monozygotic twin pairs with cystic fibrosis to assess genetic influence on V and J gene usage. Data for three of the twin pairs had been reported previously in another context. The cohort comprised ten female and six male twin pairs aged about 2.0 to 40 years, median 9.1 years, mostly children and adolescents. Twins were ranked among over a thousand cohort participants for weight-for-height and FEVPerc (FEV1 disease centile) on the day of blood sampling. Overall study results and their limits: V gene usage was most similar to the co-twin in 13 of 16 pairs, and J usage was most similar to the co-twin in 8 of 16 pairs, which suggests genetic constraints. Simpson clonality was generally low (median 0.0095), which suggests a naive-dominated repertoire, and clonality was higher in the most severely affected patients. Sharing of nucleotide-identical clonotypes was significantly greater within monozygotic CF twin pairs than between unrelated CF individuals (P = 0.000026, Mann-Whitney). The cohort was small, and the number of shared CDR3s showed no association with age, concordance or disease severity.

Sequencing was performed on blood. This sequence originates from a boy between 2 and 10 years old with cystic fibrosis. The chain was built from TRBV29-1 and TRBJ1-1, with an unclear D gene assignment. The CDR3 corresponds to CSVWNTEAFF. The DNA sequence is TGCAGCGTTTGGAACACTGAAGCTTTCTTT.